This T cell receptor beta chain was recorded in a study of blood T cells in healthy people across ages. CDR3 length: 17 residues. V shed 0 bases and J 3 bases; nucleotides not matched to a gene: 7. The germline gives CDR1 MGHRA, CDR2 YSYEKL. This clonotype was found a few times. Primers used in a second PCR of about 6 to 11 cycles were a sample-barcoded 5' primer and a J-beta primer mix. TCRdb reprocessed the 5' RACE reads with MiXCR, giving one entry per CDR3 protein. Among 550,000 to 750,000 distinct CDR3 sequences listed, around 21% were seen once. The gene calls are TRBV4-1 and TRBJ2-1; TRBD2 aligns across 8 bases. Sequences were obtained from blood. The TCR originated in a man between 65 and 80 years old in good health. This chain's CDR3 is CASSQEGVAGGYNEQFF. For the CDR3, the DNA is TGCGCCAGCAGCCAAGAAGGAGTGGCGGGGGGCTACAATGAGCAGTTCTTC.